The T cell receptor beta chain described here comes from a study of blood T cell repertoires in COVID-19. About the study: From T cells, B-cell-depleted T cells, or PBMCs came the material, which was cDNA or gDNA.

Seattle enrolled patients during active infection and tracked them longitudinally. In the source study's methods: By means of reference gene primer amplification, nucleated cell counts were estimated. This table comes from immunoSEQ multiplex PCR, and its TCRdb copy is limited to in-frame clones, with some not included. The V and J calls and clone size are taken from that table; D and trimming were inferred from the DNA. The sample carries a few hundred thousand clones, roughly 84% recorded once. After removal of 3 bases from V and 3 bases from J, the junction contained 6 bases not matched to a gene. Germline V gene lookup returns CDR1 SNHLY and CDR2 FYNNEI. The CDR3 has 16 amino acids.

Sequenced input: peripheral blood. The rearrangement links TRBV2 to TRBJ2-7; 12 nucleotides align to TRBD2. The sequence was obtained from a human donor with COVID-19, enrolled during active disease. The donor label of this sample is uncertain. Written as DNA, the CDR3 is TGTGCCAGCAGTGACCCCGGACTAGCGGGACTCTACGAGCAGTACTTC. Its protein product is CASSDPGLAGLYEQYF.